These 11 T cell receptor beta chains were all obtained from the same sample, sequenced in a study of read filtering for tumor transcriptome and immune sequencing. This library used around 400 ng RNA and molecular barcoded adaptors spanning alpha/delta and beta/gamma chains. Via MiXCR, TCRdb re-called the reads, giving one row per CDR3 protein. The profile shows 120,000 or so distinct CDR3 sequences, 10% to 15% of them singletons. The sequencing input was a population of CD138-negative cells sorted from bone marrow. These TCRs come from a donor at least 40 years old with multiple myeloma.

The rearrangement links TRBV6-2 or TRBV6-3 to TRBJ2-1, with D possibly being TRBD2 (7 bases). V was clipped by 6 bases and J by 10 bases, with 13 bases between them. The CDR3 is 12 amino acids. Germline CDR1 is MNHEY and CDR2 is SVGEGT. For the CDR3, the DNA is TGTGCCAGCAGAACGAGCGGGACAGAGCAGTTCTTC. This encodes CASRTSGTEQFF.

This clonotype was counted ten times or more. The chain employs TRBV20-1 and TRBJ2-1, with TRBD2 matching 14 bases. V gave up 6 bases and J gave up 9 bases; unmatched junction bases: 7. Looked up from germline, CDR1 is DFQATT and CDR2 is SNEGSKA (reference sequence). This CDR3 contains 14 residues. The CDR3 region has the DNA TGCAGTGCATACCCGGGACTAGCGGGAGTTGAGCAGTTCTTC. This gives the protein CSAYPGLAGVEQFF.

The sample holds many counts of this clonotype. This chain links TRBV6-5 with TRBJ2-5; D is unresolved. Trimming took off 5 bases at V and 2 bases at J, with 15 bases between the two ends. Germline V gene data show CDR1 as MNHEY and CDR2 as SVGAGI. This CDR3 is built from 15 residues. The CDR3 coding sequence is TGTGCCAGCAGTACCTCCGCCGGGTTACAAGAGACCCAGTACTTC. Protein: CASSTSAGLQETQYF.

On this clonotype itself: One end of the junction fails to match germline, which may point to a read error. This sequence joins TRBV5-4 and TRBJ1-2, with TRBD1 as a possible D gene (6 bases). This CDR3 is built from 14 residues. Looked up from germline, CDR1 is SGHNT and CDR2 is YYREEE (reference sequence). The CDR3 here is CASNPQTGNYGYTF. The CDR3 DNA sequence: TGCGCCAGCAACCCTCAAACAGGGAACTATGGCTACACCTTC.

The rearrangement uses TRBV19 and TRBJ2-7, with TRBD2 matching over 7 bases. Germline V gene sequence: CDR1 LNHDA, CDR2 SQIVND (reference sequence). The CDR3 is 16 amino acids. V lost 3 bases to trimming and J lost 0 bases; unmatched junction nucleotides: 8. The CDR3 spells CASSIRAGVSSYEQYF. For the CDR3, the DNA is TGTGCCAGTAGTATTCGGGCGGGAGTGAGCTCCTACGAGCAGTACTTC.

This clonotype was picked up many times. The chain recombines TRBV3-2 with TRBJ2-1; the table's D call, TRBD2, has no DNA check behind it. TRBV3-2 is shown as a pseudogene. This CDR3 spans 15 amino acids. CDR3 sequence (DNA): TGTGCCAGCAGCCTTTCGGGGGGGCCAAACAATGAGCAGTTCTTC. This translates into CASSLSGGPNNEQFF.

This clonotype was recorded at least ten times. The rearrangement uses TRBV12-3 or TRBV12-4 and TRBJ1-2; TRBD1 matches 7 bases. The CDR3 contains 13 residues. With 6 bases clipped from V and 2 bases from J, the junction kept 3 bases outside the gene matches. The DNA of the CDR3 is TGTGCCAGCAGACAGACAGGGAACTATGGCTACACCTTC. Translation gives CASRQTGNYGYTF.

This clonotype showed up just a few times. The rearrangement links TRBV7-9 to TRBJ2-5; D not resolved. Trimming removed 4 bases from V and 2 bases from J, with 11 bases in between. The CDR3 spans 14 residues. The germline gives CDR1 SEHNR, CDR2 FQNEAQ (reference sequence). CDR3: CASSSLLRQETQYF. CDR3 in DNA: TGTGCCAGCAGCTCCCTTTTGCGGCAAGAGACCCAGTACTTC. The full variable domain, its missing parts supplied by reference TRBV7-9 and TRBJ2-5, is DTGVSQNPRHKITKRGQNVTFRCDPISEHNRLYWYRQTLGQGPEFLTYFQNEAQLEKSRLLSDRFSAERPKGSFSTLEIQRTEQGDSAMYLCASSSLLRQETQYFGPGTRLLVL.

This clonotype was picked up a small number of times. The CDR3 loop is CAISESGAQETQYF. The CDR3 DNA sequence: TGTGCCATCAGTGAGTCCGGGGCCCAAGAGACCCAGTACTTC. The chain combines TRBV10-3 with TRBJ2-5; D is possibly TRBD1 or TRBD2 (5 bases each). Germline V gene lookup returns CDR1 ENHRY and CDR2 SYGVKD. The CDR3 length is 14 residues. V gave up 0 bases and J gave up 1 base, with 6 bases separating them.

This clonotype has at least ten counts. The V and J genes are TRBV5-1 and TRBJ1-4, with 9 nucleotides matching TRBD1. From germline, CDR1 is SGHRS and CDR2 YFSETQ. The CDR3 loop spans 15 amino acids. V lost 5 bases, J lost 7 bases, and 9 bases stayed unmatched. The CDR3: CASSLQGALGEKLFF. The CDR3 DNA sequence: TGCGCCAGCAGTTTACAGGGGGCGCTGGGTGAAAAACTGTTTTTT.

This clonotype was counted between two and nine times. An end of the junction differs from the germline gene, which may be a read error. The chain has TRBV11-2 and TRBJ2-7, with 8 bases matching TRBD1. This CDR3 comprises 16 residues. CDR1 is SGHAT and CDR2 is FQNNGV in the germline V gene. CDR3 bases: TGTGCCAGCAGTTTAGGACCGACAGGGGAGCTCCACGAGCAGTACTTC. As protein: CASSLGPTGELHEQYF.